A single sample gave rise to the 5 T cell receptor beta chains below, sequenced in a study of vaccination and CD4 T cells after COVID-19. Treatment here: approximately nine-day PBMC culture with coronavirus spike peptide pools or control peptides (ViraFEST assay). Cultured CD4+ T-cell DNA underwent Oncomine TCR Beta short-read sequencing. Using its own MiXCR run on the PCR reads, TCRdb lists one record per CDR3 protein. The profile covers over 10,000 distinct CDR3 sequences, with roughly 26% appearing a single time and 25% to 35% taken by the ten largest. No antigen is known for these receptors. Sequences were derived from CD4+ T cells from blood, cultured in vitro, sampled before SARS-CoV-2 vaccination. All receptors come from a human donor who received a COVID-19 vaccine.

This clonotype occurred a few times. The CDR3 nucleotides are TGTGCCAGCAGCGCCGGGGCTAGGGAGACCCAGTACTTC. It is translated as CASSAGARETQYF. The gene calls are TRBV7-3 and TRBJ2-5, with D perhaps being TRBD1 or TRBD2 (5 bases each). V gave up 5 bases and J gave up 5 bases, with 12 bases separating them. CDR1 SGHTA and CDR2 FQGTGA come from the germline V gene. This CDR3 has 13 residues.

This clonotype was seen a few times. The rearrangement links TRBV7-2 to TRBJ2-7; D is undetermined. Germline-derived CDR1 and CDR2 are SGHTA and FQGNSA. V lost 5 bases and J lost 0, with 11 bases in between. This CDR3 has 14 residues. CDR3 bases: TGTGCCAGCAGCCACTACCGTAGCTCCTACGAGCAGTACTTC. This translates into CASSHYRSSYEQYF. Looking up the rest from reference TRBV7-2 and TRBJ2-7 gives the full variable domain: GAGVSQSPSNKVTEKGKDVELRCDPISGHTALYWYRQSLGQGLEFLIYFQGNSAPDKSGLPSDRFSAERTGGSVSTLTIQRTQQEDSAVYLCASSHYRSSYEQYFGPGTRLTVT.

This clonotype was counted a few times. The chain recombines TRBV29-1 with TRBJ2-5; no clear D. The CDR3 is made up of 12 amino acids. CDR1 is SQVTM, CDR2 ANQGSEA, per germline. The V gene lost 3 bases and the J gene lost 5 bases, with 10 bases spanning the gap. The CDR3 bases are TGCAGCGTTGAGTCTGGCAGGGAGACCCAGTACTTC. Residues: CSVESGRETQYF. The full variable domain, completed using reference TRBV29-1 and TRBJ2-5, is SAVISQKPSRDICQRGTSLTIQCQVDSQVTMMFWYRQQPGQSLTLIATANQGSEATYESGFVIDKFPISRPNLTFSTLTVSNMSPEDSSIYLCSVESGRETQYFGPGTRLLVL.

This clonotype was observed a handful of times. J is TRBJ1-1 and V is TRBV10-3; TRBD1 might be the D (6 bases). The CDR3 has 15 residues. Trimming took 1 base from V and 1 from J, leaving 10 bases between them. Germline CDR1 and CDR2: ENHRY and SYGVKD. Here the CDR3 DNA reads TGTGCCATCAGTGAGTTCGGGGGACAGAACACTGAAGCTTTCTTT. Translated, it gives CAISEFGGQNTEAFF.

This clonotype was recorded once. The V and J genes are TRBV19 and TRBJ2-3, with 16 bases lining up with TRBD2. CDR1 LNHDA and CDR2 SQIVND come from the germline V gene (reference sequence). This CDR3 is 17 amino acids long. The V segment lost 2 bases and the J segment 5 bases; nucleotides outside the gene matches: 4. The CDR3 DNA sequence: TGTGCCAGTAGTATACAGGGACTAGCGGGGGGGGGAGATACGCAGTATTTT. It codes for CASSIQGLAGGGDTQYF.